The 32 T cell receptor beta chains below come from one sample, sequenced in a study of blood T cell repertoires in COVID-19. The table came from immunoSEQ multiplex PCR; TCRdb's copy has only in-frame clones and leaves some out. The sample holds under 400,000 clones, about 86% seen once. Sequenced input: PBMCs or T cells enriched from blood (not recorded which). Receptors originate from a woman between 35 and 50 years old with acute COVID-19.

The chain has TRBV6-5 and TRBJ1-1; D is possibly TRBD1 (6 bases). The V and J ends lost 5 bases and 11 bases respectively, with 18 bases between them. The length of the CDR3 is 13 residues. Looked up from germline, CDR1 is MNHEY and CDR2 is SVGAGI. In DNA form, the CDR3 reads TGTGCCAGCAGTCCTCGTCAGGGGCGGCATGCTTTCTTT. Translated: CASSPRQGRHAFF.

This clone was seen just once. The genes are TRBV9 and TRBJ1-1; D remains ambiguous. V was cut by 7 bases and J by 0 bases, with 10 bases left in between. This CDR3 spans 13 amino acids. Germline CDR1 SGDLS, CDR2 YYNGEE. The CDR3 protein is CASGTQMNTEAFF. For the CDR3, the DNA is TGTGCCAGCGGAACACAGATGAACACTGAAGCTTTCTTT. The complete variable domain, with remaining parts taken from reference TRBV9 and TRBJ1-1, reads DSGVTQTPKHLITATGQRVTLRCSPRSGDLSVYWYQQSLDQGLQFLIQYYNGEERAKGNILERFSAQQFPDLHSELNLSSLELGDSALYFCASGTQMNTEAFFGQGTRLTVV.

The V gene is TRBV7-2, the J gene TRBJ2-7; possible D gene TRBD2, 6 bases. Germline V lookup: CDR1 SGHTA, CDR2 FQGNSA. V was pared by 5 bases and J by 2 bases, with 13 bases between. The CDR3 loop spans 14 amino acids. CDR3 sequence: CASSVSGSAYEQYF. The CDR3 bases are TGTGCCAGCAGCGTAAGCGGGTCAGCCTACGAGCAGTACTTC.

This sequence joins TRBV11-2 and TRBJ2-7; tentatively, D is TRBD1 (5 bases). The CDR3 has 16 residues. V shed 0 bases and J shed 5 bases, with 17 bases lying between them. Germline V gene lookup returns CDR1 SGHAT and CDR2 FQNNGV. In DNA form, the CDR3 reads TGTGCCAGCAGCTTAGAACCAGGGCGTCTTTCCCACGAGCAGTACTTC. Translation: CASSLEPGRLSHEQYF.

The gene calls are TRBV19 and TRBJ1-4; D uncertain. Trimming removed 4 bases at V and 3 bases at J, with 15 bases between. This CDR3 comprises 16 residues. Germline V gene data show CDR1 as LNHDA and CDR2 as SQIVND (reference sequence). The chain's CDR3 is CASSTAIKAANEKLFF. The CDR3 DNA reads TGTGCCAGTAGTACTGCGATAAAGGCGGCTAATGAAAAACTGTTTTTT.

The CDR3 region has the DNA TGTGCCACCAGCCCTAGCGGGGGTGGGGCAGATACGCAGTATTTT. This codes for CATSPSGGGADTQYF. The chain joins TRBV24-1 to TRBJ2-3, with 10 bases identical to TRBD2. Trimming at V came to 7 bases and at J to 4 bases, leaving 7 bases not matched to a gene. The length of the CDR3 is 15 residues. CDR1 KGHDR and CDR2 SFDVKD come from the germline V gene.

The chain uses TRBV28 and TRBJ1-6; a weak D match, TRBD1 (5 bases). In germline, CDR1 is MDHEN, CDR2 SYDVKM. The CDR3 covers 15 residues. Trimming removed 3 bases at V and 8 bases at J, with 14 bases between. Written as DNA, the CDR3 is TGTGCCAGCAGTTTCCCTTCTGAAGGGGATTCACCCCTCCACTTT. This gives the protein CASSFPSEGDSPLHF. The full variable domain, in which reference TRBV28 and TRBJ1-6 provide the parts outside the CDR3, is DVKVTQSSRYLVKRTGEKVFLECVQDMDHENMFWYRQDPGLGLRLIYFSYDVKMKEKGDIPEGYSVSREKKERFSLILESASTNQTSMYLCASSFPSEGDSPLHFGNGTRLTVT.

The rearrangement uses TRBV7-9 and TRBJ1-4; no clear D gene. The V gene lost 6 bases and the J gene lost 2 bases, with 10 bases spanning the gap. The CDR3 has 14 amino acids. Germline lookup yields CDR1 SEHNR and CDR2 FQNEAQ (reference sequence). The CDR3 DNA reads TGTGCCAGCAGACCGGTTCTTACTAATGAAAAACTGTTTTTT. Its protein is CASRPVLTNEKLFF.

The chain couples TRBV29-1 to TRBJ1-1, with D possibly being TRBD1 (5 bases). The length of the CDR3 is 13 residues. V dropped 4 bases and J dropped 0 bases, with 9 bases sitting between them. Per germline, CDR1 SQVTM and CDR2 ANQGSEA. The CDR3 loop reads CSVADTMNTEAFF. The CDR3 coding sequence is TGCAGCGTTGCGGACACGATGAACACTGAAGCTTTCTTT.

The genes are TRBV5-6 and TRBJ2-5, with 13 bases lining up with TRBD2. The CDR3 has 14 residues. Germline values: CDR1 SGHDT, CDR2 YYEEEE. The ends lost 5 bases at V and 5 bases at J; junction bases unmatched: 3. The CDR3 DNA sequence: TGTGCCAGCAGTCCGGGACTAGCGGGGGAGACCCAGTACTTC. Its translation is CASSPGLAGETQYF.

This rearrangement joins TRBV12-5 to TRBJ1-5; 9 positions match TRBD1. The V gene end was trimmed by 6 bases and the J gene end by 2 bases; junction bases not matched to a gene: 11. In germline, CDR1 is LGHNT, CDR2 FRNRAP. This CDR3 contains 17 residues. The CDR3 loop is CASGGDRAPFGNQPQHF. The DNA of the CDR3 is TGTGCTAGTGGCGGGGACAGGGCGCCTTTTGGCAATCAGCCCCAGCATTTT.

Concerning this clone: Different DNA sequences within this sample yield the same CDR3. V is TRBV6-5 and J is TRBJ2-2, with a possible D match to TRBD1 (5 bases). Germline V gives CDR1 MNHEY, CDR2 SVGAGI. Trimming pared 5 bases from V and 6 bases from J, leaving 13 bases between. This CDR3 has 14 residues. CDR3 loop: CASSPQGAAGELFF. In nucleotides, the CDR3 is TGTGCCAGCAGTCCGCAAGGGGCGGCCGGGGAGCTGTTTTTT.

V is TRBV7-2 and J is TRBJ1-5; 8 bases match TRBD1. Germline V CDR1 and CDR2: SGHTA, FQGNSA. J lost 2 bases, V lost 1 base, and 4 bases had no gene match. This CDR3 contains 16 residues. The CDR3 DNA reads as TGTGCCAGCAGCTTAGAGCCGGGACAGGGCAATCAGCCCCAGCATTTT. It translates to CASSLEPGQGNQPQHF.

The chain links TRBV6-2 or TRBV6-3 to TRBJ1-5; TRBD1 aligns across 8 bases. The germline V gene encodes CDR1 MNHEY and CDR2 SVGEGT. The junction had 5 bases not matched to a gene; V was cut back by 5 bases and J by 2 bases. The CDR3 is made up of 15 amino acids. The DNA for the CDR3 is TGTGCCAGCAGTGCCCAGACAGGGGGCAATCAGCCCCAGCATTTT. As protein: CASSAQTGGNQPQHF.

The CDR3 DNA is TGTGCCAGCAGCTCCGACAGGGGGGGGGCGATGGAAAGAAAACTGTTTTTT. Translating it yields CASSSDRGGAMERKLFF. The chain recombines TRBV7-8 with TRBJ1-4; 9 bases agree with TRBD1. From germline, CDR1 is SGHVS and CDR2 FQNEAQ. The CDR3 runs 17 residues. The J segment lost 10 bases and the V segment lost 4 bases, leaving 16 bases of the junction unmatched.

The rearrangement joins TRBV6-5 to TRBJ2-3, with D perhaps TRBD2 (6 bases). Germline values: CDR1 MNHEY, CDR2 SVGAGI. The V gene lost 4 bases and the J gene lost 5 bases, with 19 bases spanning the gap. This CDR3 has 16 amino acids. The CDR3 DNA reads TGTGCCAGCAGTTCACAGCGGGCCGGAGGCAGAGATACGCAGTATTTT. Protein product: CASSSQRAGGRDTQYF.

This clone was observed a handful of times. The chain employs TRBV20-1 and TRBJ1-1, with 7 positions matching TRBD1. J was trimmed by 6 bases and V by 3 bases; bases with no gene match: 7. The CDR3 sequence is 13 residues long. The germline CDR1 and CDR2 sequences are DFQATT and SNEGSKA (reference sequence). The chain's CDR3 is CSASRQGMAEAFF. CDR3 DNA sequence: TGCAGTGCTAGTCGACAGGGTATGGCTGAAGCTTTCTTT.

The chain has TRBV2 and TRBJ1-5; no definite D call. The CDR3 sequence is 15 residues long. The germline CDR1 and CDR2 sequences are SNHLY and FYNNEI. The V and J ends lost 0 bases and 4 bases respectively, with 10 bases between them. This CDR3 is CASSEAPQPNQPQHF. CDR3 sequence (DNA): TGTGCCAGCAGTGAAGCCCCACAGCCGAATCAGCCCCAGCATTTT.

This chain links TRBV20-1 with TRBJ1-1; TRBD1 might be the D (5 bases). Germline loops: CDR1 DFQATT, CDR2 SNEGSKA (reference sequence). V dropped 3 bases and J dropped 1 base, with 12 bases sitting between them. This CDR3 contains 14 residues. CDR3 region: CSASRDSKNTEAFF. Written as DNA, the CDR3 is TGCAGTGCTAGTCGCGACAGTAAGAACACTGAAGCTTTCTTT.

This clone was found once. This CDR3 is CASMPGLGRFDTQYF. The CDR3 DNA sequence: TGTGCCAGCATGCCAGGGTTAGGGAGGTTCGATACGCAGTATTTT. The chain carries TRBV5-4 and TRBJ2-3; possible D gene TRBD2, 6 bases. Per germline, CDR1 SGHNT and CDR2 YYREEE (reference sequence). The CDR3 runs 15 residues. The V gene lost 6 bases and the J gene lost 6 bases, with 20 bases spanning the gap.

This clone was picked up a small number of times. The V and J genes are TRBV5-1 and TRBJ2-2; perhaps TRBD1 as D (6 bases). The V and J ends lost 1 base and 1 base respectively, with 11 bases between them. The CDR3 has 16 residues. The germline CDR1 and CDR2 sequences are SGHRS and YFSETQ. The CDR3 spells CASSLPGAGNTGELFF. DNA of the CDR3: TGCGCCAGCAGCTTGCCAGGGGCCGGGAACACCGGGGAGCTGTTTTTT.

This clone was counted a single time. J is TRBJ2-4 and V is TRBV6-1; TRBD1 aligns across 8 bases. The CDR3 loop spans 19 amino acids. With V trimmed by 4 bases and J by 0 bases, 14 bases remained unmatched. Per the germline V gene, CDR1 is MNHNS and CDR2 is SASEGT. The CDR3 bases are TGTGCCAGCAGTGCCTACCGGGACAGGCCTGTATTAGCCAAAAACATTCAGTACTTC. This codes for CASSAYRDRPVLAKNIQYF.

The rearrangement joins TRBV9 to TRBJ2-1; possible D gene TRBD2, 6 bases. Trimming stripped 2 bases from V and 8 bases from J, with 17 bases between. Germline values: CDR1 SGDLS, CDR2 YYNGEE. CDR3 size: 15 residues. The CDR3 is CASSVLTRPGDEQFF. The CDR3, as DNA: TGTGCCAGCAGCGTGTTGACTAGACCCGGGGATGAGCAGTTCTTC.

The V and J genes are TRBV4-3 and TRBJ1-1, with D maybe TRBD1 (6 bases). The length of the CDR3 is 15 residues. V was cut by 3 bases and J by 10 bases, with 21 bases left in between. The germline CDR1 and CDR2 sequences are LGHNA and YSLEER. CDR3 in DNA: TGCGCCAGCAGCCATCTCCCGACAGGATCCTGGATAGCTTTCTTT. As protein: CASSHLPTGSWIAFF.

The V call is TRBV5-1, the J call TRBJ2-7, with D uncertain. The CDR3 extends over 14 amino acids. Germline CDR1 SGHRS, CDR2 YFSETQ. CDR3 amino acids: CASSTARNTYEQYF. Written as DNA, the CDR3 is TGCGCTAGTAGTACAGCACGAAACACCTACGAGCAGTACTTC.

The V gene is TRBV5-1, the J gene TRBJ2-5; D remains unclear. The CDR3 runs 14 residues. The germline CDR1 and CDR2 sequences are SGHRS and YFSETQ. With 1 base removed from V and 2 bases from J, the gap between germline ends came to 9 bases. In DNA form, the CDR3 reads TGCGCCAGCAGCTTGACCACCACTCAAGAGACCCAGTACTTC. This translates into CASSLTTTQETQYF.

The chain uses TRBV7-9 and TRBJ1-5; 8 bases map to TRBD1. The CDR3 length is 18 residues. CDR1 and CDR2 from the germline V gene are SEHNR and FQNEAQ (reference sequence). V was clipped by 4 bases and J by 0 bases; unmatched bases: 11. This chain's CDR3 is CASSSFGTGLNSNQPQHF. In DNA, the CDR3 is TGTGCCAGCAGCTCCTTCGGGACAGGATTAAATAGCAATCAGCCCCAGCATTTT.

The rearrangement joins TRBV27 to TRBJ2-2; 7 bases are a match to TRBD1. The CDR3 contains 16 residues. Looked up from germline, CDR1 is MNHEY and CDR2 is SMNVEV (reference sequence). The junction had 9 bases not matched to a gene; V was cut back by 5 bases and J by 3 bases. The CDR3 region has the DNA TGTGCCAGCAGTCTTATAAATCAGGGGGACACCGGGGAGCTGTTTTTT. Protein sequence: CASSLINQGDTGELFF.

This chain joins TRBV19 and TRBJ2-5; tentatively, D is TRBD2 (6 bases). Germline values: CDR1 LNHDA, CDR2 SQIVND (reference sequence). The CDR3 loop spans 16 amino acids. V lost 1 base and J 3 bases, leaving 15 bases between the germline ends. CDR3 nucleotide sequence: TGTGCCAGTAGTATAGGTAGCGGCCTAAACGAAGAGACCCAGTACTTC. This sequence encodes CASSIGSGLNEETQYF.

The chain uses TRBV5-1 and TRBJ1-1; D remains unclear. V lost 5 bases and J 5 bases, leaving 13 bases between the germline ends. The CDR3 runs to 13 residues. CDR1 is SGHRS, CDR2 YFSETQ, per germline. The chain's CDR3 is CASSLRVTTEAFF. The CDR3 DNA is TGCGCCAGCAGTCTCCGGGTAACAACTGAAGCTTTCTTT.

This chain joins TRBV12-5 and TRBJ2-2; possibly TRBD2 for D (6 bases). Trimming took off 6 bases at V and 4 bases at J, with 12 bases between the two ends. The CDR3 totals 14 residues. Germline V gives CDR1 LGHNT, CDR2 FRNRAP. DNA of the CDR3: TGTGCTAGTGGCGTCAGGAGGGTCACCGGGGAGCTGTTTTTT. This translates into CASGVRRVTGELFF.

This chain uses TRBV5-4 with TRBJ2-7; 8 bases are shared with TRBD1. Germline trimming cut 0 bases from V and 4 bases from J; bases unmatched to any gene: 3. Germline V gene data show CDR1 as SGHNT and CDR2 as YYREEE (reference sequence). The CDR3 has 14 amino acids. Here the CDR3 DNA reads TGTGCCAGCAGCTTGGGACAGGGGAGGTACGAGCAGTACTTC. Amino acids: CASSLGQGRYEQYF. Drawing the rest from reference TRBV5-4 and TRBJ2-7, the complete variable domain is ETGVTQSPTHLIKTRGQQVTLRCSSQSGHNTVSWYQQALGQGPQFIFQYYREEENGRGNFPPRFSGLQFPNYSSELNVNALELDDSALYLCASSLGQGRYEQYFGPGTRLTVT.